Below, one TCR beta chain is given with its context. The antigen is undetermined. Per germline, CDR1 GTSNPN and CDR2 SVGIG (reference sequence). The CDR3 contains 14 residues. Losses at the gene ends were 8 bases for V and 3 bases for J; bases not matched to a gene: 10. This entry is derived from a study of cytomegalovirus exposure and HLA in healthy donors. General study results and limits: Sequencing likely produced, as an artifact, a cluster of highly shared sequence variants. The sole available immune exposure information was CMV serostatus. Later analysis identified a missense DCLRE1C variant that was linked to TCR beta V- and J-gene trimming.

The PCR made use of 60 Vbeta and 13 Jbeta primers. Assay: immunoSEQ multiplex PCR; the TCRdb copy retains only in-frame clones and omits some. The repertoire holds around 67,000 clones, with approximately 80% as singletons. Specimen: PBMCs. This sequence joins TRBV30 and TRBJ2-7; 10 bases map to TRBD2. The receptor's source is a man aged 18 to 29 in good health and CMV-seropositive. CDR3 DNA sequence: TGTGCCCGAACTCGGGCTAGCGGGAGCTACGAGCAGTACTTC. This codes for CARTRASGSYEQYF.